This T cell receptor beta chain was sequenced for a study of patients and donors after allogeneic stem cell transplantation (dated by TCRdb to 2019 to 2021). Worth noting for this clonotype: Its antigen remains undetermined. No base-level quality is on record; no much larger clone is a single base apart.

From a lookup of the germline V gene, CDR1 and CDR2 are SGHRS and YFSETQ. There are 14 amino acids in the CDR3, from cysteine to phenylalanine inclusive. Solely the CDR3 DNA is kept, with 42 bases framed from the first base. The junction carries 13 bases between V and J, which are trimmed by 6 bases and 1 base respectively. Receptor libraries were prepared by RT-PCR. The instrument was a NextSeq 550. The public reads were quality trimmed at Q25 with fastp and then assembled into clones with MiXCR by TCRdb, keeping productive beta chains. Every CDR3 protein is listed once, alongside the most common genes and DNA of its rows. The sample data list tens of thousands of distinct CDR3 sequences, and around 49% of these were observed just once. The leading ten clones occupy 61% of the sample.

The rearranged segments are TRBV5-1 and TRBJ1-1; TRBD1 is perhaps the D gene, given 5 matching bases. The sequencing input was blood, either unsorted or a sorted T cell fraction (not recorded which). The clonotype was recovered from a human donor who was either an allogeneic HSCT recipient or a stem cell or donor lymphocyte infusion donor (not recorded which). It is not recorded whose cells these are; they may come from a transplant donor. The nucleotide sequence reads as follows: TGCGCCAGCACCGAACAGGTCACGAACACTGAAGCTTTCTTT. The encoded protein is CASTEQVTNTEAFF.